This T cell receptor beta chain comes out of a study of TIL therapy for anti-PD-1-resistant metastatic lung cancer. Time point in this sample: pre-treatment sample, taken before nivolumab and TIL therapy. The tumor samples were excised metastases, mostly pleural nodules or supraclavicular lymph nodes. Trimming took off 4 bases at V and 6 bases at J, with 16 bases between the two ends. The length of the CDR3 is 14 residues. The V gene's germline CDR1 is SGDLS and CDR2 YYNGEE. The libraries were made with immunoSEQ v3. Sequenced by immunoSEQ multiplex PCR; TCRdb stores in-frame clones only, minus some. Found here are tens of thousands of clones, 60% to 85% of them singletons; the top ten hold about 6%.

The specimen comprised tumor tissue, sampled at baseline. This chain joins TRBV9 and TRBJ1-2, with a tentative D call TRBD1 (6 bases). The receptor was derived from a person between 30 and 80 years old with non-small cell lung cancer. CDR3: CASSPAGGPDGYTF. The CDR3 DNA is TGTGCCAGCAGCCCCGCCGGGGGCCCGGATGGCTACACCTTC.